These T cell receptor beta chains were read from a single sample in a study of blood T cell repertoires in COVID-19. The assay was immunoSEQ multiplex PCR, and TCRdb's table has in-frame clones only and misses some. The sample comprises about 45,000 clones, 90% of which are singletons, and roughly 6.1% rests with the top ten. Sequenced input: peripheral blood. Receptor source: a human donor in a cohort sampled during active COVID-19. The CDR3 runs from the conserved cysteine through the conserved F or W. Fields, in order: clone size, D gene, J gene, V gene, CDR3 DNA, CDR3 protein. D genes are given only for firm matches. Only some rows state a clone size, as once, few, many or a class for expanded clones.

>.|TRBD1|TRBJ2-3|TRBV28
TGTGCCAGCAGCGGACAGGGATTAACAGATACGCAGTATTTT
CASSGQGLTDTQYF
>.|.|TRBJ2-1|TRBV27
TGTGCCAGCAGTTTACTTGGACAGTCCAATGAGCAGTTCTTC
CASSLLGQSNEQFF
>.|.|TRBJ2-4|TRBV7-9
TGTGCCAGCAGCCCGCGCTGGTTATCCAAAAACATTCAGTACTTC
CASSPRWLSKNIQYF
>.|.|TRBJ1-3|TRBV7-2
TGTGCCAGCAGCCCCCTTAAAGAGCCAGGGCCTGGAAACACCATATATTTT
CASSPLKEPGPGNTIYF
>.|.|TRBJ1-3|TRBV7-2
TGTGCCAGCAGCTTTATTTCAGGGGATTCGAACACCATATATTTT
CASSFISGDSNTIYF
>.|TRBD1|TRBJ2-7|TRBV7-9
TGTGCCAGCAGACAACAGGGGGGACACGAGCAGTACTTC
CASRQQGGHEQYF
>once|TRBD1|TRBJ1-5|TRBV9
TGTGCCAGCAGCGTGGGGACAGAAAATCAGCCCCAGCATTTT
CASSVGTENQPQHF
>.|.|TRBJ2-1|TRBV7-9
TGTGCCAGCAGCTTCTCTCCCTCCAGCAATGAGCAGTTCTTC
CASSFSPSSNEQFF
>once|.|TRBJ1-4|TRBV3-1/TRBV3-2
TGTGCCAGCAGCCATCCCGGGAGGAATGAAAAACTGTTTTTT
CASSHPGRNEKLFF
>.|.|TRBJ2-1|TRBV14
TGTGCCAGCAGCCAAGATAGGACATTCCAAGTCCACAATGAGCAGTTCTTC
CASSQDRTFQVHNEQFF
>.|TRBD1|TRBJ2-5|TRBV27
TGTGCCAGCAGAGGACAGGGGCAAGAGACCCAGTACTTC
CASRGQGQETQYF
>.|.|TRBJ2-1|TRBV4-3
TGCGCCAGCAGCCAAGATCACTACAGGGATCCCTACAATGAGCAGTTCTTC
CASSQDHYRDPYNEQFF
>.|.|TRBJ2-5|TRBV3-1/TRBV3-2
TGTGCCAGCAGCCAAGTGGAGGGGGGGGCACGAGAGACCCAGTACTTC
CASSQVEGGARETQYF
>.|TRBD2|TRBJ2-2|TRBV9
TGTGCCAGCAGCGTGGGAATAGCGGGGTGGACCGGGGAGCTGTTTTTT
CASSVGIAGWTGELFF
>.|TRBD1|TRBJ1-1|TRBV28
TGTGCCAGCATTCCGGGACAGGGGTACACTGAAGCTTTCTTT
CASIPGQGYTEAFF
>.|.|TRBJ1-1|TRBV14
TGTGCCAGCAGCCAACAGGGGCTCCTAATGAACACTGAAGCTTTCTTT
CASSQQGLLMNTEAFF
>.|.|TRBJ1-1|TRBV12-5
TGTGCTAGTGATTTTCGCCATGGAGGGGGGGTTTGGCTCGCTCGCTCTACGAACACTGAAGCTTTCTTT
CASDFRHGGGVWLARSTNTEAFF
>.|.|TRBJ2-3|TRBV6-2/TRBV6-3
TGTGCCAGCAGTTATCCCGCTAGCGCCATAGACACAGATACGCAGTATTTT
CASSYPASAIDTDTQYF
>.|.|TRBJ2-7|TRBV27
TGTGCCAGCAGTCACCGGGACTCCTCCTACGAGCAGTACTTC
CASSHRDSSYEQYF
>.|TRBD1|TRBJ2-7|TRBV4-1
TGCGCCAGCAGCCAAGATGAGGGGACAGGGTCCTACGAGCAGTACTTC
CASSQDEGTGSYEQYF
>.|TRBD1|TRBJ1-4|TRBV5-5
TGTGCCAGCAGCCCAGGGGGCATAAATGAAAAACTGTTTTTT
CASSPGGINEKLFF
>.|.|TRBJ1-1|TRBV7-3
TGTGCCAGCAGCTTATCCGGACAGCCGAACACTGAAGCTTTCTTT
CASSLSGQPNTEAFF
>few|TRBD2|TRBJ2-1|TRBV4-3
TGCGCCAGCAGCCAAGACGAGGGACCGGGAGGGCCGTCCTACAATGAGCAGTTCTTC
CASSQDEGPGGPSYNEQFF
>.|.|TRBJ1-2|TRBV18
TGTGCCAGCTCACCAGCAGGGTATAACTATGGCTACACCTTC
CASSPAGYNYGYTF
>.|.|TRBJ2-3|TRBV5-6
TGTGCCAGCAGCTTGGAAGTGAGCGGTGGGCAGTATTTT
CASSLEVSGGQYF
>.|TRBD2|TRBJ2-1|TRBV7-3
TGTGCCAGCAGCCCGAATAGCGGGACGAACAATGAGCAGTTCTTC
CASSPNSGTNNEQFF
>.|TRBD2|TRBJ2-2|TRBV13
TGTGCCAGCAGCTTATTAGCGGGGGGCCCCGGGGAGCTGTTTTTT
CASSLLAGGPGELFF
>.|TRBD1|TRBJ2-3|TRBV28
TGTGCCAGCAGTTTTCAGGGGGCACCACTTGCAGATACGCAGTATTTT
CASSFQGAPLADTQYF
>.|.|TRBJ2-3|TRBV4-1
TGCGCCAGCAGCCAAGACTCGGTTACGCAGTATTTT
CASSQDSVTQYF
>.|TRBD1|TRBJ2-2|TRBV4-1
TGCGCCAGCAGCCACCCTCCCGGGACAGTCACCGGGGAGCTGTTTTTT
CASSHPPGTVTGELFF
>.|TRBD1|TRBJ1-2|TRBV19
TGTGCCAGTAGCTACGGGACAGGGCATGGCTACACCTTC
CASSYGTGHGYTF
>.|.|TRBJ2-3|TRBV11-2
TGTGCCAGCAGCTTAGCCCCTGAGGGGAGGTCGGATACGCAGTATTTT
CASSLAPEGRSDTQYF
>once|.|TRBJ2-1|TRBV6-2/TRBV6-3
TGTGCCAGCAGTTTACCGCCAGGCGGGAATGAGCAGTTCTTC
CASSLPPGGNEQFF
>.|TRBD1|TRBJ2-5|TRBV4-3
TGCGCCAGCAGCCAAGCGACAGGGGGAGGGGAGACCCAGTACTTC
CASSQATGGGETQYF
>.|.|TRBJ2-2|TRBV12-3/TRBV12-4
TGTGCCAGCAGTATCAGGGCCGGGGAGCTGTTTTTT
CASSIRAGELFF
>.|TRBD2|TRBJ2-7|TRBV28
TGTGCCAGCAGTTTATGGGCTGGCGGGGGAGTAACCTACGAGCAGTACTTC
CASSLWAGGGVTYEQYF
>few|.|TRBJ1-1|TRBV28
TGTGCCAGCAGTATTTCGCGACTACACAATGGGTACACTGAAGCTTTCTTT
CASSISRLHNGYTEAFF
>.|.|TRBJ2-7|TRBV5-1
TGCGCCAGCAGCTCTAAGGACTATTTCTCCGAGCAGTACTTC
CASSSKDYFSEQYF
>.|TRBD1|TRBJ2-7|TRBV7-9
TGTGCCAGCAGCGATGGGACAGGGTTGGCGCTTGACGAGCAGTACTTC
CASSDGTGLALDEQYF
>few|TRBD1|TRBJ2-7|TRBV7-8
TGTGCCAGCAGCGGGACAGGATTCTACGAGCAGTACTTC
CASSGTGFYEQYF
>.|.|TRBJ1-6|TRBV2
TGTGCCAGCAGCCCCGAGGCGCCTTCACCCCTCCACTTT
CASSPEAPSPLHF
>.|TRBD2|TRBJ2-1|TRBV19
TGTGCCAGTAAACGGGAGGGCTCCTACAATGAGCAGTTCTTC
CASKREGSYNEQFF
>.|TRBD1|TRBJ1-2|TRBV10-3
TGTGCCATCAGTGCTGGACAGGGGACCTTCTATGGCTACACCTTC
CAISAGQGTFYGYTF
>.|TRBD1|TRBJ1-4|TRBV3-1/TRBV3-2
TGTGCCAGCAGCCAACGGACAGGTGTTAATGAAAAACTGTTTTTT
CASSQRTGVNEKLFF
>.|TRBD1|TRBJ1-4|TRBV4-1
TGCGCCAGCAGCAGGGGATTACAGGGGCCAAAGGAAAAACTGTTTTTT
CASSRGLQGPKEKLFF
>.|TRBD1|TRBJ2-3|TRBV28
TGTGCCAGCAGGGAGGGACAGGGGGACACAGATACGCAGTATTTT
CASREGQGDTDTQYF
>.|TRBD2|TRBJ2-5|TRBV2
TGTGCCAGCAGTGCGGGGGGGGCCAATACGGAGACCCAGTACTTC
CASSAGGANTETQYF
>.|.|TRBJ2-5|TRBV10-3
TGTGCCATCAGTGGCTCGTCCGGGAGCCAAGAGACCCAGTACTTC
CAISGSSGSQETQYF
>.|TRBD1|TRBJ1-2|TRBV5-4
TGTGCCAGCAGCTCCGGGACAGAAAACCCTACTAACTATGGCTACACCTTC
CASSSGTENPTNYGYTF
>.|.|TRBJ2-3|TRBV5-1
TGCGCCAGCAGCCGCGGAGCAGATACGCAGTATTTT
CASSRGADTQYF
>once|.|TRBJ1-3|TRBV5-4
TGTGCCAGCAGCTTGGGGTCGGGGGTAGGGGCTGGAAACACCATATATTTT
CASSLGSGVGAGNTIYF
>.|.|TRBJ1-3|TRBV28
TGTGCCAGCAAATTCCCGGGGGCTGGAAACACCATATATTTT
CASKFPGAGNTIYF
>.|.|TRBJ1-5|TRBV6-2/TRBV6-3
TGTGCCAGCACCCCGACAGGAGATCAGCCCCAGCATTTT
CASTPTGDQPQHF
>.|.|TRBJ1-1|TRBV5-5
TGTGCCAGCAGCTTCTGGGCAGATTTGTTGAACACTGAAGCTTTCTTT
CASSFWADLLNTEAFF
>.|.|TRBJ2-3|TRBV29-1
TGCAGCGTTGACGGCAGGGAACAAAGAGATACGCAGTATTTT
CSVDGREQRDTQYF
>.|.|TRBJ1-2|TRBV7-3
TGTGCCAGCAGCTTACCAGGGATAGAAGGCTACACCTTC
CASSLPGIEGYTF
>once|TRBD1|TRBJ2-4|TRBV14
TGTGCCAGCAGCCTAGCTACCGGGACAGCGACCAAAAACATTCAGTACTTC
CASSLATGTATKNIQYF